A selection of T cell receptor beta chains follows, all from one sample in a study of OX40 agonist ivuxolimab in advanced cancers. Measured with immunoSEQ multiplex PCR; TCRdb has only the in-frame clones, and not every one. The repertoire consists of tens of thousands of clones, with roughly nine tenths occurring once and the leading ten covering approximately 0.9%. The sequences come from CD4+ or CD8+ T cells sorted from blood, collected in a trial of the OX40 agonist ivuxolimab. Receptors originate from an adult with an advanced solid tumor such as melanoma, head and neck, liver or kidney cancer. The CDR3 runs from the conserved cysteine through the conserved F or W. The order of the fields is D gene, V gene, clone size, J gene, CDR3 DNA, CDR3 protein. The D gene is left open where the match is weak. Part of the rows lack a size; the others show once, few, many or a class for expanded clones.

D gene: TRBD1; V gene: TRBV14; clone size: NA; J gene: TRBJ1-2; CDR3 DNA: TGTGCCAGCAGCCGGACAGGGAATGATGGCTACACCTTC; CDR3 protein: CASSRTGNDGYTF
D gene: NA; V gene: TRBV5-1; clone size: NA; J gene: TRBJ2-1; CDR3 DNA: TGCGCCAGCAGCTTGGCCGGACTTCCGTCCTACAATGAGCAGTTCTTC; CDR3 protein: CASSLAGLPSYNEQFF
D gene: NA; V gene: TRBV12-2; clone size: NA; J gene: TRBJ2-7; CDR3 DNA: TGTGCAAGTCGCCTAATCGGACCCTACTTCTCGGGGCAGTACTTC; CDR3 protein: CASRLIGPYFSGQYF
D gene: NA; V gene: TRBV30; clone size: NA; J gene: TRBJ1-2; CDR3 DNA: TGTGCCTGGAGTGTACGGGCGGGGAGCCCTCGCTATGGCTACACCTTC; CDR3 protein: CAWSVRAGSPRYGYTF
D gene: NA; V gene: TRBV4-3; clone size: NA; J gene: TRBJ2-1; CDR3 DNA: TGCGCCAGCAGCCAAGGGGAGGACACATACAATGAGCAGTTCTTC; CDR3 protein: CASSQGEDTYNEQFF
D gene: NA; V gene: TRBV4-3; clone size: NA; J gene: TRBJ1-2; CDR3 DNA: TGCGCCAGCAGCCACGTAGGGCAGGCCCTATCTGGCTACACCTTC; CDR3 protein: CASSHVGQALSGYTF
D gene: NA; V gene: TRBV10-2; clone size: NA; J gene: TRBJ2-7; CDR3 DNA: TGCGCCAGCAGTGCCGGGAGCAACGAGCAGTACTTC; CDR3 protein: CASSAGSNEQYF
D gene: NA; V gene: TRBV4-2; clone size: NA; J gene: TRBJ1-2; CDR3 DNA: TGTGCCAGCAGCCAAGATAACAGGGAAGGTGGCTACACCTTC; CDR3 protein: CASSQDNREGGYTF
D gene: NA; V gene: TRBV6-5; clone size: NA; J gene: TRBJ1-2; CDR3 DNA: TGTGCCAGCACACCCCCGGGGGGGAACTATGGCTACACCTTC; CDR3 protein: CASTPPGGNYGYTF
D gene: NA; V gene: TRBV9; clone size: NA; J gene: TRBJ1-1; CDR3 DNA: TGTGCCAGCAGCGGTGGGCCCGCGGGCACTGAAGCTTTCTTT; CDR3 protein: CASSGGPAGTEAFF
D gene: NA; V gene: TRBV5-1; clone size: NA; J gene: TRBJ2-7; CDR3 DNA: TGCGCCAGCAGCTTGGGGGGGGCCGACTCCTCCTACGAGCAGTACTTC; CDR3 protein: CASSLGGADSSYEQYF
D gene: TRBD1; V gene: TRBV28; clone size: NA; J gene: TRBJ2-7; CDR3 DNA: TGTGCCAGCAGCTCACAGGGGTTGGACGAGCAGTACTTC; CDR3 protein: CASSSQGLDEQYF
D gene: TRBD1; V gene: TRBV6-5; clone size: NA; J gene: TRBJ1-2; CDR3 DNA: TGTGCCAGCAGCCCGGGGACAGCGACTAACTATGGCTACACCTTC; CDR3 protein: CASSPGTATNYGYTF
D gene: NA; V gene: TRBV7-2; clone size: NA; J gene: TRBJ2-7; CDR3 DNA: TGTGCCAGCAGCGTTTTCACCTACGAGCAGTACTTC; CDR3 protein: CASSVFTYEQYF
D gene: NA; V gene: TRBV6-5; clone size: NA; J gene: TRBJ2-7; CDR3 DNA: TGTGCCAGCCAAGCTAGCCCTCCCTACGAGCAGTACTTC; CDR3 protein: CASQASPPYEQYF
D gene: TRBD2; V gene: TRBV7-3; clone size: NA; J gene: TRBJ2-5; CDR3 DNA: TGTGCCAGCAGCCTCCGTGTCAGGACTAGCGGGGCCTTCGGACAAGAGACCCAGTACTTC; CDR3 protein: CASSLRVRTSGAFGQETQYF
D gene: TRBD1; V gene: TRBV7-2; clone size: NA; J gene: TRBJ2-2; CDR3 DNA: TGTGCCAGCAGCTCGTACACTCTGACAGGGTCGGACACCGGGGAGCTGTTTTTT; CDR3 protein: CASSSYTLTGSDTGELFF
D gene: TRBD2; V gene: TRBV5-6; clone size: NA; J gene: TRBJ2-1; CDR3 DNA: TGTGCCAGCAGCTCCCCCATCGCGGGGGGGCTCTATGAGCAGTTCTTC; CDR3 protein: CASSSPIAGGLYEQFF
D gene: NA; V gene: TRBV28; clone size: NA; J gene: TRBJ1-2; CDR3 DNA: TGTGCCAGCAGTCCTACCGGACAGATCAACTATGGCTACACCTTC; CDR3 protein: CASSPTGQINYGYTF
D gene: NA; V gene: TRBV6-4; clone size: NA; J gene: TRBJ2-5; CDR3 DNA: TGTGCCAGCATAGAAGCCGGGCAAGAGACCCAGTACTTC; CDR3 protein: CASIEAGQETQYF
D gene: TRBD2; V gene: TRBV7-8; clone size: NA; J gene: TRBJ2-1; CDR3 DNA: TGTGCCAGCAGCCGAAGCAGGACTAGCGTGTACAATGAGCAGTTCTTC; CDR3 protein: CASSRSRTSVYNEQFF
D gene: NA; V gene: TRBV27; clone size: NA; J gene: TRBJ2-5; CDR3 DNA: TGTGCCAGCAGTCCCCAAAGGGGTTTGGGGACCCAGTACTTC; CDR3 protein: CASSPQRGLGTQYF
D gene: TRBD1; V gene: TRBV5-6; clone size: NA; J gene: TRBJ1-1; CDR3 DNA: TGTGCCAGCAGCCTGAGGGTGCGGACAGGGTTGAACACTGAAGCTTTCTTT; CDR3 protein: CASSLRVRTGLNTEAFF
D gene: TRBD1; V gene: TRBV5-8; clone size: NA; J gene: TRBJ1-1; CDR3 DNA: TGTGCCAGCAGCTTCGAAGACAGGGGCGGCACTGAAGCTTTCTTT; CDR3 protein: CASSFEDRGGTEAFF
D gene: NA; V gene: TRBV14; clone size: once; J gene: TRBJ2-5; CDR3 DNA: TGTGCCAGCAGCCAAGCGTGGGAGACCCAGTACTTC; CDR3 protein: CASSQAWETQYF
D gene: TRBD2; V gene: TRBV5-4; clone size: NA; J gene: TRBJ2-7; CDR3 DNA: TGTGCCAGCAGACCGGGACTAGCCATCGACGAGCAGTACTTC; CDR3 protein: CASRPGLAIDEQYF
D gene: TRBD1; V gene: TRBV15; clone size: few; J gene: TRBJ1-2; CDR3 DNA: TGTGCCACCAGCAGCGGCAGGGGGGACGGCTACACCTTC; CDR3 protein: CATSSGRGDGYTF
D gene: TRBD2; V gene: TRBV9; clone size: NA; J gene: TRBJ2-3; CDR3 DNA: TGTGCCAGCAGTGCTCTAGCGGGAGCGACAGATACGCAGTATTTT; CDR3 protein: CASSALAGATDTQYF
D gene: NA; V gene: TRBV2; clone size: NA; J gene: TRBJ2-6; CDR3 DNA: TGTGCCCGAGGGCGAGCCGGGGGGGCCAACGTCCTGACTTTC; CDR3 protein: CARGRAGGANVLTF
D gene: NA; V gene: TRBV29-1; clone size: NA; J gene: TRBJ2-5; CDR3 DNA: TGCAGCGTTGATTCCGGTACTTCTCAAAAAGAGACCCAGTACTTC; CDR3 protein: CSVDSGTSQKETQYF
D gene: NA; V gene: TRBV10-3; clone size: NA; J gene: TRBJ2-3; CDR3 DNA: TGTGCCATTAGGGGCCTCGGGACAGATACGCAGTATTTT; CDR3 protein: CAIRGLGTDTQYF
D gene: NA; V gene: TRBV7-2; clone size: NA; J gene: TRBJ1-1; CDR3 DNA: TGTGCCAGCAGCCTTCGAGCAAACACTGAAGCTTTCTTT; CDR3 protein: CASSLRANTEAFF
D gene: TRBD2; V gene: TRBV5-4; clone size: NA; J gene: TRBJ2-1; CDR3 DNA: TGTGCCAGCAGCCCCGGGACTACTGGCTACAATGAGCAGTTCTTC; CDR3 protein: CASSPGTTGYNEQFF